The 32 T cell receptor beta chains presented below share a single source sample, sequenced in a study of tumor-infiltrating lymphocytes in localized non-small cell lung cancer. Clones were read by immunoSEQ multiplex PCR, and TCRdb kept only the in-frame ones, dropping some. The sample includes more than 10,000 clones, less than 85% seen only once; the top ten take around 12%. Material for sequencing was lung tumor tissue. These receptors were taken from a human donor with non-small cell lung cancer.

The rearrangement joins TRBV19 to TRBJ2-1; 8 nucleotides line up with TRBD2. This CDR3 contains 15 residues. With 2 bases clipped from V and 4 bases from J, the junction kept 4 bases outside the gene matches. CDR1 LNHDA and CDR2 SQIVND come from the germline V gene (reference sequence). The CDR3 sequence: CASSIRRGRYNEQFF. DNA for the CDR3: TGTGCCAGTAGTATAAGGCGCGGGAGGTACAATGAGCAGTTCTTC. Looking up the rest from reference TRBV19 and TRBJ2-1 gives the full variable domain: DGGITQSPKYLFRKEGQNVTLSCEQNLNHDAMYWYRQDPGQGLRLIYYSQIVNDFQKGDIAEGYSVSREKKESFPLTVTSAQKNPTAFYLCASSIRRGRYNEQFFGPGTRLTVL.

This clone turned up a few times. This sequence joins TRBV10-3 and TRBJ1-1; D call uncertain. The CDR3 has 12 amino acids. Germline-derived CDR1 and CDR2 are ENHRY and SYGVKD. Trimming stripped 4 bases from V and 2 bases from J, with 5 bases between. CDR3 in DNA: TGTGCCATCAGTGGCTTTAACACTGAAGCTTTCTTT. The encoded protein is CAISGFNTEAFF.

The chain joins TRBV7-3 to TRBJ2-2, with a possible D match to TRBD1 (6 bases). Trimming took 3 bases from V and 4 from J, leaving 12 bases between them. The CDR3 is 15 residues long. Germline V lookup: CDR1 SGHTA, CDR2 FQGTGA. The CDR3 DNA reads as TGTGCCAGCAGCTTCAGGGGCACGGGCACCGGGGAGCTGTTTTTT. Its protein product is CASSFRGTGTGELFF.

This clone ranks as medium-sized. V is TRBV19 and J is TRBJ2-7; tentative D call: TRBD2 (5 bases). V was clipped by 3 bases and J by 4 bases, with 13 bases between them. The CDR3 totals 14 residues. Looked up from germline, CDR1 is LNHDA and CDR2 is SQIVND (reference sequence). The CDR3 region has the DNA TGTGCCAGTAGTATTCTGATCGGGGAGTACGAGCAGTACTTC. It translates to CASSILIGEYEQYF.

The chain employs TRBV5-6 and TRBJ2-5; D is unclear. V lost 0 bases to trimming and J lost 4 bases, with 4 bases between them. Germline V gene data show CDR1 as SGHDT and CDR2 as YYEEEE. This CDR3 has 12 residues. CDR3 sequence (DNA): TGTGCCAGCAGCTTGGTGGGAGAGACCCAGTACTTC. Translation: CASSLVGETQYF.

This chain uses TRBV27 with TRBJ1-1, with 7 bases identical to TRBD1. Germline CDR1 is MNHEY and CDR2 is SMNVEV (reference sequence). This CDR3 comprises 15 residues. The V segment lost 5 bases and the J segment 0 bases; nucleotides outside the gene matches: 6. The CDR3 coding sequence is TGTGCCAGCAGTCCACTGACAGGGATGAACACTGAAGCTTTCTTT. Its translation: CASSPLTGMNTEAFF.

The J gene is TRBJ2-7, the V gene TRBV11-1, with D hard to call. Germline CDR1 SGHAT, CDR2 FQDESV (reference sequence). This CDR3 is built from 13 residues. V was shortened by 5 bases and J by 0 bases, with 8 bases between the two germline ends. The CDR3 is CASSQAGSYEQYF. Written as DNA, the CDR3 is TGTGCCAGCAGCCAGGCAGGCTCCTACGAGCAGTACTTC.

This sequence joins TRBV18 and TRBJ2-2; possible D gene TRBD2, 5 bases. V was pared by 5 bases and J by 4 bases, with 8 bases between. Germline V gene sequence: CDR1 KGHSH, CDR2 LQKENI. This CDR3 has 13 amino acids. The CDR3 nucleotides read TGTGCCAGCTCAATCGGGGTCACCGGGGAGCTGTTTTTT. Its protein product is CASSIGVTGELFF.

This sequence joins TRBV9 and TRBJ2-2, with 9 bases fitting TRBD2. Germline CDR1 is SGDLS and CDR2 is YYNGEE. V was pared by 2 bases and J by 0 bases, with 5 bases of the junction left unmatched. This CDR3 region has 17 residues. Written as DNA, the CDR3 is TGTGCCAGCAGCGTTTCGACTAGCGGTGCGAACACCGGGGAGCTGTTTTTT. Its protein product is CASSVSTSGANTGELFF.

The chain joins TRBV30 to TRBJ1-1; D remains unclear. There are 13 residues in the CDR3. The germline V and J ends were trimmed by 3 bases and 1 base, with 9 bases remaining between them. The germline CDR1 and CDR2 sequences are GTSNPN and SVGIG (reference sequence). The CDR3 DNA sequence: TGTGCCTGGAGCGCCTTGACGAACACTGAAGCTTTCTTT. Protein: CAWSALTNTEAFF.

The CDR3 DNA is TGTGCCACCAGCAGAGATCGAGGAGCGGACCTGAACACCGGGGAGCTGTTTTTT. This gives the protein CATSRDRGADLNTGELFF. The genes are TRBV15 and TRBJ2-2, with D possibly TRBD2 on 5 matching bases. Germline-derived CDR1 and CDR2 are LNHNV and YYDKDF (reference sequence). With 0 bases removed from V and 1 base from J, the gap between germline ends came to 15 bases. CDR3 size: 18 residues.

The CDR3 nucleotides are TGTGCCAGCAGGGGGAAACAGGGGGCTTATGAAAAACTGTTTTTT. Translated, it gives CASRGKQGAYEKLFF. The rearrangement links TRBV2 to TRBJ1-4; 9 positions match TRBD1. CDR1 is SNHLY and CDR2 is FYNNEI in the germline V gene. The CDR3 sequence is 15 residues long. The V gene end was trimmed by 6 bases and the J gene end by 6 bases; junction bases not matched to a gene: 8.

The chain carries TRBV7-2 and TRBJ2-3; perhaps TRBD2 as D (5 bases). Trimming took off 5 bases at V and 2 bases at J, with 14 bases between the two ends. The CDR3 totals 15 residues. Germline CDR1 and CDR2: SGHTA and FQGNSA. The CDR3 DNA is TGTGCCAGCAGCCCCCCGGGGTCCCTCACAGATACGCAGTATTTT. Translated, it gives CASSPPGSLTDTQYF.

This clone was observed a handful of times. The chain has TRBV6-5 and TRBJ2-3; possible D gene TRBD1, 6 bases. The length of the CDR3 is 15 residues. Trimming cost V 0 bases and J 2 bases, with 9 bases left between them. Per germline, CDR1 MNHEY and CDR2 SVGAGI. The DNA of the CDR3 is TGTGCCAGCAGTTACTCGGGACACAACACAGATACGCAGTATTTT. It encodes CASSYSGHNTDTQYF.

This clone was seen a handful of times. The chain recombines TRBV2 with TRBJ2-2; D might be TRBD1 (6 bases). Germline CDR1 SNHLY, CDR2 FYNNEI. The V and J ends lost 5 bases and 4 bases respectively, with 17 bases between them. This CDR3 region has 16 residues. CDR3 in amino acids: CASSPRGGRATGELFF. CDR3 sequence (DNA): TGTGCCAGCAGTCCACGTGGGGGCAGGGCCACCGGGGAGCTGTTTTTT.

The DNA for the CDR3 is TGTGCCAGCAGTATGGACCCGAGCTCCTACGAGCAGTACTTC. Protein: CASSMDPSSYEQYF. J is TRBJ2-7 and V is TRBV6-5; no clear D. Deletions cut 5 bases from V and 0 bases from J, with 11 bases between. From germline, CDR1 is MNHEY and CDR2 SVGAGI. The CDR3 runs 14 residues.

The chain links TRBV12-5 to TRBJ2-3, with D tentatively TRBD1 or TRBD2 (7 bases each). V was shortened by 5 bases and J by 8 bases, with 14 bases between the two germline ends. The CDR3 has 13 residues. Per germline, CDR1 LGHNT and CDR2 FRNRAP. CDR3 sequence reads: CASGPPGGGTQYF. The CDR3 nucleotides are TGTGCTAGTGGTCCCCCAGGGGGGGGTACGCAGTATTTT.

This chain uses TRBV19 with TRBJ2-1; D gene ambiguous. CDR3 length: 15 residues. Germline V gives CDR1 LNHDA, CDR2 SQIVND (reference sequence). Trimming stripped 3 bases from V and 4 bases from J, with 13 bases between. CDR3 DNA: TGTGCCAGTAGTATTTCTTGGGCCTCTTACAATGAGCAGTTCTTC. This codes for CASSISWASYNEQFF.

The chain links TRBV28 to TRBJ2-3; weak D call: TRBD2 (5 bases). V was cut by 2 bases and J by 0 bases, with 6 bases left in between. The CDR3 runs 14 residues. CDR1 is MDHEN, CDR2 SYDVKM, per germline. CDR3 in amino acids: CASSLPGSTDTQYF. The CDR3 nucleotides are TGTGCCAGCAGTTTACCGGGAAGCACAGATACGCAGTATTTT.

The J gene is TRBJ1-2, the V gene TRBV5-8; possible D gene TRBD1, 6 bases. This CDR3 contains 13 residues. V lost 2 bases, J lost 6 bases, and 11 bases lay in between. From germline, CDR1 is SGHTS and CDR2 YDEGEE. The CDR3 sequence is CASSFRQGNGYTF. In DNA form, the CDR3 reads TGTGCCAGCAGCTTCCGCCAGGGGAATGGCTACACCTTC.

This clone was recorded only once. The genes are TRBV4-2 and TRBJ2-1; 9 nucleotides line up with TRBD2. Germline V gives CDR1 LGHNA, CDR2 YNFKEQ. The CDR3 totals 18 residues. Trimming took 1 base from V and 5 from J; bases not matched to a gene: 12. The CDR3: CASSQGEGGGRVNNEQFF. The CDR3 coding sequence is TGTGCCAGCAGCCAAGGGGAAGGGGGCGGGAGGGTCAACAATGAGCAGTTCTTC.

The genes are TRBV6-6 and TRBJ1-6; D is undetermined. Trimming took off 7 bases at V and 5 bases at J, with 12 bases between the two ends. The CDR3 loop spans 14 amino acids. The germline CDR1 and CDR2 sequences are MNHNY and SVGAGI (reference sequence). DNA of the CDR3: TGTGCCAGCAAGCCAGAACGGAATAATTCACCCCTCCACTTT. The encoded protein is CASKPERNNSPLHF.

This chain connects TRBV6-6 to TRBJ1-6; D is undetermined. Germline CDR1 MNHNY, CDR2 SVGAGI (reference sequence). The CDR3 extends over 15 amino acids. V shed 6 bases and J shed 4 bases, with 13 bases lying between them. The CDR3 region is CASSRDGPYNSPLHF. In nucleotides, the CDR3 is TGTGCCAGCAGCCGAGATGGGCCGTATAATTCACCCCTCCACTTT.

The rearrangement joins TRBV27 to TRBJ1-2, with D possibly TRBD1 on 5 matching bases. V gave up 2 bases and J gave up 4 bases, with 11 bases separating them. The CDR3 totals 14 residues. Germline values: CDR1 MNHEY, CDR2 SMNVEV (reference sequence). The CDR3 coding sequence is TGTGCCAGCAGTTTAAAAACAGGACCCTATGGCTACACCTTC. Translated, it gives CASSLKTGPYGYTF.

J is TRBJ1-2 and V is TRBV6-5; D ambiguous. The V gene's germline CDR1 is MNHEY and CDR2 SVGAGI. V was cut by 7 bases and J by 2 bases, with 8 bases left in between. This CDR3 region has 12 residues. CDR3 sequence (DNA): TGTGCCAGCAAGAGGGAAAACTATGGCTACACCTTC. It translates to CASKRENYGYTF.

The chain has TRBV18 and TRBJ2-7; D unclear. CDR3 length: 13 amino acids. Germline CDR1 KGHSH, CDR2 LQKENI. V was trimmed by 5 bases and J by 0 bases, leaving 8 bases between them. This CDR3 reads CASSAISSYEQYF. The CDR3 coding sequence is TGTGCCAGCTCAGCGATTAGCTCCTACGAGCAGTACTTC.

Sample share makes this clone medium-sized (0.01 to 0.1%). This sequence joins TRBV7-9 and TRBJ1-4; D is ambiguous. V was clipped by 1 base and J by 3 bases, with 9 bases between them. This CDR3 has 15 residues. Germline CDR1 is SEHNR and CDR2 is FQNEAQ (reference sequence). In DNA, the CDR3 is TGTGCCAGCAGCTTAGATGGGATATCTAATGAAAAACTGTTTTTT. Its translation is CASSLDGISNEKLFF.

V is TRBV4-3 and J is TRBJ2-1, with a possible D match to TRBD1 (5 bases). In germline, CDR1 is LGHNA, CDR2 YSLEER. CDR3 length: 15 residues. Trimming left V 0 bases short and J 4 bases short, with 10 bases between. CDR3 sequence: CASSQDIGAYNEQFF. CDR3 DNA sequence: TGCGCCAGCAGCCAAGATATAGGGGCTTACAATGAGCAGTTCTTC.

The CDR3 sequence: CASSLGDRERQPQHF. Written as DNA, the CDR3 is TGTGCCAGCAGCTTGGGTGACAGGGAACGCCAGCCCCAGCATTTT. The chain joins TRBV5-8 to TRBJ1-5; TRBD1 aligns across 7 bases. From germline, CDR1 is SGHTS and CDR2 YDEGEE. The CDR3 spans 15 residues. The J segment lost 7 bases and the V segment lost 0 bases, leaving 7 bases of the junction unmatched.

The chain has TRBV2 and TRBJ2-1, with TRBD2 identical over 9 bases. Trimming at V came to 4 bases and at J to 8 bases, leaving 6 bases not matched to a gene. The V gene's germline CDR1 is SNHLY and CDR2 FYNNEI. This CDR3 is built from 14 residues. CDR3 sequence (DNA): TGTGCCAGCAGTGTAAGGACTAGCGACCATGAGCAGTTCTTC. This sequence encodes CASSVRTSDHEQFF.

The rearrangement uses TRBV7-2 and TRBJ1-2; possible D gene TRBD1, 5 bases. Germline V gene data show CDR1 as SGHTA and CDR2 as FQGNSA. This CDR3 is 13 amino acids long. The V gene lost 5 bases and the J gene lost 1 base, with 8 bases spanning the gap. CDR3 protein: CASSPDSNYGYTF. CDR3 DNA: TGTGCCAGCAGCCCAGACAGTAACTATGGCTACACCTTC.

CDR3 nucleotide sequence: TGTGCCAGCAGCCGGACTAGCGGGGGTATCGAGCAGTACTTC. This translates into CASSRTSGGIEQYF. V and J are TRBV6-1 and TRBJ2-7, with 13 positions matching TRBD2. The CDR3 runs to 14 residues. V lost 6 bases to trimming and J lost 6 bases; unmatched junction nucleotides: 5. Germline CDR1 reads MNHNS; CDR2 reads SASEGT.